Listed below are T cell receptor beta chains from one sample, sequenced in a study of cytomegalovirus exposure and HLA in healthy donors. TCRdb's copy holds only in-frame clones and misses some; the assay was immunoSEQ multiplex PCR. Counted here are about 240,000 clones, 80% to 90% occurring once; the ten biggest clones make up less than 3%. The sample taken for sequencing was PBMCs. The receptors were sampled from a man between 18 and 35 years old in good health and CMV-seronegative. Both conserved end residues are part of each CDR3. The order of the fields is clone size, D gene, V gene, J gene, CDR3 DNA, CDR3 protein. The D gene is left open where the match is weak. Size is omitted from some rows. Given values are once, few, many or a class for expanded clones.

>few|TRBD1|TRBV5-1|TRBJ1-2
TGCGCCAGCAGCTTGGAGACAGGGGTGGGTGGCTACACCTTC
CASSLETGVGGYTF
>-|-|TRBV18|TRBJ1-1
TGTGCCAGCTCACAAAACGAGGACACTGAAGCTTTCTTT
CASSQNEDTEAFF
>few|-|TRBV5-4|TRBJ1-2
TGTGCCAGCAGCTCTAAGCAGGGAGGGTATGGCTACACCTTC
CASSSKQGGYGYTF
>-|TRBD2|TRBV2|TRBJ2-6
TGTGCCACCAAACGAGGTAGCGGGACTGGGGCCAACGTCCTGACTTTC
CATKRGSGTGANVLTF
>-|-|TRBV6-1|TRBJ2-5
TGTGCCAGCAGTGTAGGAGCCCGTCAAGAGACCCAGTACTTC
CASSVGARQETQYF
>-|TRBD2|TRBV7-2|TRBJ2-7
TGTGCCAGCAGCAAAGGAGCTAGCGGCTCCTACGAGCAGTACTTC
CASSKGASGSYEQYF
>-|TRBD2|TRBV4-1|TRBJ2-5
TGCGCCAGCAGCTCCCGCGGACTAGCGGGAGTATGGGAGACCCAGTACTTC
CASSSRGLAGVWETQYF
>-|-|TRBV11-2|TRBJ2-1
TGTGCCAGCAGCTTACGGGATTACAATGAGCAGTTCTTC
CASSLRDYNEQFF
>-|TRBD2|TRBV28|TRBJ2-7
TGTGCCAGCAGCCCCTACCTTAGCGGGAACTACGAGCAGTACTTC
CASSPYLSGNYEQYF
>once|TRBD1|TRBV27|TRBJ2-7
TGTGCCAGCAGTCCCTCTTTCGGGCAGGGGGCCTACGAGCAGTACTTC
CASSPSFGQGAYEQYF
>-|TRBD1|TRBV28|TRBJ2-1
TGTGCCAGCAGTCCCTCAACAGGGGCGATCCCTAACAATGAGCAGTTCTTC
CASSPSTGAIPNNEQFF
>-|TRBD1|TRBV4-1|TRBJ1-1
TGCGCCAGCAGCCATCCCGGGACAGGGGCGCCTGAAGCTTTCTTT
CASSHPGTGAPEAFF
>once|TRBD1|TRBV6-1|TRBJ2-7
TGTGCCAGCGGACAGGACGGTATTTCCGAGCAGTACTTC
CASGQDGISEQYF
>once|-|TRBV7-2|TRBJ2-1
TGTGCCAGCAGCTTGAACAGAGACAATGAGCAGTTCTTC
CASSLNRDNEQFF
>-|-|TRBV4-1|TRBJ2-7
TGCGCCAGCAGCCCTAGACCAGTCCCCTACGAGCAGTACTTC
CASSPRPVPYEQYF
>-|TRBD1|TRBV15|TRBJ1-5
TGTGCCACCGCGCAGGGGGCAGGTCAGCCCCAGCATTTT
CATAQGAGQPQHF
>-|-|TRBV5-6|TRBJ2-2
TGTGCCAGCAGCTTGGCAGGGTCAAACACCGGGGAGCTGTTTTTT
CASSLAGSNTGELFF
>-|-|TRBV19|TRBJ1-6
TGTGCCAGTAGTATCATACCAGATTCACCCCTCCACTTT
CASSIIPDSPLHF
>-|-|TRBV4-2|TRBJ1-1
TGTGCCAGCAGCCAAGACCTCACGGTCGGGAGGGCTTTCTTT
CASSQDLTVGRAFF
>-|TRBD1|TRBV29-1|TRBJ2-2
TGCAGCACGCGGGACGGACAGGGGGACGTCGCCGGGGAGCTGTTTTTT
CSTRDGQGDVAGELFF
>-|TRBD2|TRBV2|TRBJ2-3
TGTGCCCGAAAGGGAGGGTCCGATACGCAGTATTTT
CARKGGSDTQYF
>-|-|TRBV2|TRBJ1-2
TGTGCCAGCAAAGGGGATAACTATGGCTACACCTTC
CASKGDNYGYTF
>-|TRBD2|TRBV6-4|TRBJ2-1
TGTGCCAGCAGTGGGGAAGCGGGAGGTCACAATGAGCAGTTCTTC
CASSGEAGGHNEQFF
>few|TRBD1|TRBV20-1|TRBJ1-2
TGCAGGGGGGACAGGACGGGCTACACCTTC
CRGDRTGYTF
>-|TRBD1|TRBV27|TRBJ1-1
TGTGCCAGCAGTTTCCCCCGGGACAGGGAGGAATCTGAAGCTTTCTTT
CASSFPRDREESEAFF
>-|TRBD2|TRBV10-3|TRBJ2-3
TGTGCCATCAGCGCCGGGACTAGCCCCCGAGATACGCAGTATTTT
CAISAGTSPRDTQYF
>-|TRBD2|TRBV28|TRBJ2-1
TGTGCCAGCAGTTGGACTAGTGGGTACAATGAGCAGTTCTTC
CASSWTSGYNEQFF
>-|-|TRBV9|TRBJ1-5
TGTGCCAGCAGCGGAAGGGGTGTGGATCAGCCCCAGCATTTT
CASSGRGVDQPQHF
>-|TRBD1|TRBV27|TRBJ1-6
TGTGCCAGCAGTAAAGAGTACAGGGGACCTTCACCCCTCCACTTT
CASSKEYRGPSPLHF
>-|-|TRBV7-9|TRBJ1-1
TGTGCCAGCAGCCCAGGGATCGGCATCGAAGCTTTCTTT
CASSPGIGIEAFF
>-|-|TRBV27|TRBJ1-5
TGTGCCAGCAGTTTATCGACAGGACCCAATCAGCCCCAGCATTTT
CASSLSTGPNQPQHF
>-|-|TRBV27|TRBJ2-7
TGTGCCAGCAGTTTATTATTCGGGAGTATCGAGCAGTACTTC
CASSLLFGSIEQYF
>-|TRBD2|TRBV29-1|TRBJ2-7
TGCAGCGTTAGGACTAGCCCGGCCGCCTACGAGCAGTACTTC
CSVRTSPAAYEQYF
>-|TRBD1|TRBV7-9|TRBJ1-4
TGTGCCAGCAGCCTATCATCCGGGACAGGAAACGGAAAACTGTTTTTT
CASSLSSGTGNGKLFF
>-|TRBD1|TRBV5-4|TRBJ1-2
TGTGCCAGCAGCCTTCGGACAGGGGCCTCCGGGGGTGGCTACACCTTC
CASSLRTGASGGGYTF
>once|TRBD1|TRBV6-6|TRBJ2-2
TGTGCCAGCAGTAAGACAGGGGGGAACACCGGGGAGCTGTTTTTT
CASSKTGGNTGELFF
>-|TRBD2|TRBV9|TRBJ2-3
TGTGCCAGCAGCGCCGGACTAGCGGGGGGATCCGTCACAGATACGCAGTATTTT
CASSAGLAGGSVTDTQYF
>-|TRBD2|TRBV29-1|TRBJ2-7
TGCAGCTTTGAGACTAGCCTCTACGAGCAGTACTTC
CSFETSLYEQYF
>once|TRBD1|TRBV11-2|TRBJ2-1
TGTGCCAGCAGCCCTGGGACAGGGGGTTTCAGGAATGAGCAGTTCTTC
CASSPGTGGFRNEQFF
>-|-|TRBV19|TRBJ1-2
TGTGCCAGTAGTATGGACAGCTTAGATGGCTACACCTTC
CASSMDSLDGYTF
>-|TRBD2|TRBV27|TRBJ2-7
TGTGCCAGCAGTTTATCAGCGGGGGAAAGCTCCTACGAGCAGTACTTC
CASSLSAGESSYEQYF
>-|-|TRBV6-6|TRBJ2-7
TGTGCCAGCAGCGGGACTGCCTACGAGCAGTACTTC
CASSGTAYEQYF
>-|-|TRBV28|TRBJ2-7
TGTGCCAGCAGATACAGGGAGTCTTGGGAGCAGTACTTC
CASRYRESWEQYF
>-|-|TRBV11-2|TRBJ2-1
TGTGCCAGCAGCTCTCTAGGGAGCTCCTACAATGAGCAGTTCTTC
CASSSLGSSYNEQFF
>-|-|TRBV10-2|TRBJ1-5
TGCGCCAGCAGGGGGGGTGGCAATCAGCCCCAGCATTTT
CASRGGGNQPQHF
>-|-|TRBV5-1|TRBJ2-7
TGCGCCAGCAGCTTCGGGGGGCCTGTCGAGCAGTACTTC
CASSFGGPVEQYF
>-|-|TRBV7-2|TRBJ2-2
TGTGCCAGCAGCTTAGGCAGGGACACCGGGGAGCTGTTTTTT
CASSLGRDTGELFF
>-|-|TRBV2|TRBJ2-5
TGTGCCAGCAGTGACCCCGCAGGGGAAGTCGGTGAGACCCAGTACTTC
CASSDPAGEVGETQYF